This entry lists 18 T cell receptor beta chains sequenced from one sample in a study of T cells in Graves' hyperthyroidism and ophthalmopathy. The CDR3 regions of TCR beta were amplified from RNA transcripts. First-round RT-PCR targeting the TCR CDR3 was performed with the HTBI primer set. TCRdb reprocessed the multiplex PCR reads with MiXCR, giving one entry per CDR3 protein. The data show 620,000 or so distinct CDR3 sequences, with around 15% seen just once and roughly an eighth held by the top ten. Sequenced sample: blood. These receptor sequences come from a woman between 50 and 59 years old with Graves' ophthalmopathy.

The chain links TRBV4-3 to TRBJ1-1; TRBD1 matches at 10 bases. This CDR3 is built from 16 residues. The V and J ends lost 1 base and 3 bases, in that order; junction bases with no gene match: 5. Per the germline V gene, CDR1 is LGHNA and CDR2 is YSLEER. The CDR3 bases are TGCGCCAGCAGCCAAGGACCGGGGACAGGGGACACTGAAGCTTTCTTT. Amino acids: CASSQGPGTGDTEAFF.

This clonotype was observed at least ten times. The rearrangement uses TRBV20-1 and TRBJ2-7, with a possible D match to TRBD2 (6 bases). V was shortened by 6 bases and J by 3 bases, with 15 bases between the two germline ends. Germline CDR1 reads DFQATT; CDR2 reads SNEGSKA (reference sequence). The CDR3 runs 13 residues. CDR3: CSAPAGTYYEQYF. DNA of the CDR3: TGCAGTGCCCCCGCCGGGACTTACTACGAGCAGTACTTC.

The chain couples TRBV29-1 to TRBJ2-5; 11 nucleotides agree with TRBD2. The CDR3 is 16 amino acids. The germline V gene has CDR1 SQVTM and CDR2 ANQGSEA. With 5 bases clipped from V and 4 bases from J, the junction kept 12 bases outside the gene matches. The DNA of the CDR3 is TGCAGCGTTAGTAGCGGGAGGGCTCGGGTCCGAGAGACCCAGTACTTC. This gives the protein CSVSSGRARVRETQYF.

This clonotype was counted between two and nine times. The V call is TRBV7-2, the J call TRBJ2-7; D remains unclear. CDR1 SGHTA and CDR2 FQGNSA come from the germline V gene. The CDR3 extends over 15 amino acids. The V end lost 7 bases, the J end lost 2 bases, and 18 bases lay between the germline ends. CDR3 bases: TGTGCCAGCACCAAAAATGATCTAGAGACCTACGAGCAGTACTTC. Encoded protein: CASTKNDLETYEQYF.

This clonotype was found many times. The chain links TRBV20-1 to TRBJ1-1; D is unresolved. CDR3 length: 15 residues. From germline, CDR1 is DFQATT and CDR2 SNEGSKA (reference sequence). V lost 3 bases and J lost 2, with 16 bases in between. The DNA of the CDR3 is TGCAGTGCTAGGGATAGGGTTGAGATAAACACTGAAGCTTTCTTT. Encoded protein: CSARDRVEINTEAFF.

This clonotype was counted many times. The chain combines TRBV28 with TRBJ2-7, with a weak D call TRBD1 (6 bases). Trimming took 8 bases from V and 6 from J, leaving 17 bases between them. This CDR3 region has 13 residues. The V gene's germline CDR1 is MDHEN and CDR2 SYDVKM. The CDR3, as DNA: TGTGCCAGCGGGACACCGGTGCTCGGCGAGCAGTACTTC. Protein product: CASGTPVLGEQYF. The full variable domain, in which reference TRBV28 and TRBJ2-7 provide the parts outside the CDR3, is DVKVTQSSRYLVKRTGEKVFLECVQDMDHENMFWYRQDPGLGLRLIYFSYDVKMKEKGDIPEGYSVSREKKERFSLILESASTNQTSMYLCASGTPVLGEQYFGPGTRLTVT.

The chain links TRBV12-3 or TRBV12-4 to TRBJ2-2; perhaps TRBD1 as D (6 bases). The CDR3 totals 14 residues. V lost 6 bases and J 6 bases, leaving 14 bases between the germline ends. The CDR3 DNA sequence: TGTGCCAGCAGCTACAATACAGGGTCCGGGGAGCTGTTTTTT. Its translation: CASSYNTGSGELFF.

This clonotype has only a few counts. The chain uses TRBV9 and TRBJ2-1; no reliable D call. The V gene's germline CDR1 is SGDLS and CDR2 YYNGEE. The CDR3 is 14 amino acids. V lost 0 bases, J lost 3 bases, and 7 bases lay in between. The chain's CDR3 is CASSVVANYNEQFF. The CDR3 DNA reads as TGTGCCAGCAGCGTAGTGGCTAACTACAATGAGCAGTTCTTC.

At least ten counts were recorded for this clonotype. The chain recombines TRBV3-1 with TRBJ2-5, with 10 positions matching TRBD2. Trimming removed 4 bases from V and 0 bases from J; junction bases left unmatched: 17. Germline V gene data show CDR1 as LGHDT and CDR2 as YNNKEL (reference sequence). CDR3 length equals 20 residues. Here the CDR3 reads CASSPNSAGGPLRYQETQYF. CDR3 in DNA: TGTGCCAGCAGCCCTAACTCAGCGGGAGGGCCACTTAGGTACCAAGAGACCCAGTACTTC.

This clonotype turned up a few times. The chain joins TRBV9 to TRBJ2-2; D is tentatively TRBD1 or TRBD2 (6 bases each). The V end was cut by 6 bases, the J end by 6 bases, with 15 bases between. Germline V CDR1 and CDR2: SGDLS, YYNGEE. The CDR3 has 14 amino acids. The CDR3: CASTLGGVAGELFF. CDR3 sequence (DNA): TGTGCCAGCACCTTGGGGGGCGTTGCCGGGGAGCTGTTTTTT.

This clonotype has more than one count but fewer than ten. The chain employs TRBV27 and TRBJ1-2; D is ambiguous. V was cut by 2 bases and J by 7 bases, with 14 bases left in between. Germline values: CDR1 MNHEY, CDR2 SMNVEV (reference sequence). This CDR3 has 14 amino acids. This chain's CDR3 is CASSLLGGAGGYTF. For the CDR3, the DNA is TGTGCCAGCAGTTTACTGGGCGGAGCCGGTGGCTACACCTTC.

This clonotype has a count of ten or more. The chain uses TRBV24-1 and TRBJ2-1, with a tentative D call TRBD1 (6 bases). CDR3 length: 15 residues. Looked up from germline, CDR1 is KGHDR and CDR2 is SFDVKD. Trimming took 3 bases from V and 3 from J, leaving 11 bases between them. The CDR3 nucleotides read TGTGCCACCAGTGATGATAACAGGGTCTACAATGAGCAGTTCTTC. It translates to CATSDDNRVYNEQFF.

V is TRBV7-6 and J is TRBJ1-6; maybe TRBD1 (6 bases). Germline V gene lookup returns CDR1 SGHVS and CDR2 FNYEAQ. The CDR3 loop spans 15 amino acids. The germline V and J ends were trimmed by 5 bases and 5 bases, with 13 bases remaining between them. The chain's CDR3 is CASSLGQPNNSPLHF. In DNA form, the CDR3 reads TGTGCCAGCAGCCTCGGACAGCCCAATAATTCACCCCTCCACTTT.

The CDR3 region has the DNA TGTGCCATCAGGGAGAAAGCGGGACGGACCGGGGAGCTGTTTTTT. It encodes CAIREKAGRTGELFF. This chain uses TRBV10-3 with TRBJ2-2, with 7 nucleotides matching TRBD2. Germline lookup yields CDR1 ENHRY and CDR2 SYGVKD. With V trimmed by 6 bases and J by 5 bases, 9 bases remained unmatched. The CDR3 consists of 15 residues.

This clonotype was recorded many times. The rearrangement uses TRBV27 and TRBJ2-7; possibly TRBD1 or TRBD2 for D (5 bases each). V shed 2 bases and J shed 6 bases, with 26 bases lying between them. Germline V gives CDR1 MNHEY, CDR2 SMNVEV (reference sequence). The CDR3 length is 18 residues. In nucleotides, the CDR3 is TGTGCCAGCAGTTTAGAGGGGACCAGTGGGATAATGGGCTTCGAGCAGTACTTC. Encoded protein: CASSLEGTSGIMGFEQYF.

The chain couples TRBV5-1 to TRBJ2-1; weak D call: TRBD2 (6 bases). V dropped 0 bases and J dropped 15 bases, with 16 bases sitting between them. The germline V gene encodes CDR1 SGHRS and CDR2 YFSETQ. The CDR3 has 13 amino acids. The CDR3 DNA is TGCGCCAGCAGCTTGGGCCCGCGGGACGGATCGTTCTTC. This sequence encodes CASSLGPRDGSFF.

This clonotype was observed at least ten times. The gene calls are TRBV7-3 and TRBJ2-1; 8 bases align to TRBD2. The CDR3 length is 17 residues. The trim removed 2 bases at V and 5 bases at J, leaving 11 bases unmatched. Germline V CDR1 and CDR2: SGHTA, FQGTGA. CDR3 nucleotide sequence: TGTGCCAGCAGCTTACGGGGGGGGAGGGCACCCAACAATGAGCAGTTCTTC. This gives the protein CASSLRGGRAPNNEQFF.

This clonotype was counted between two and nine times. The chain uses TRBV24-1 and TRBJ1-2; 9 bases agree with TRBD1. The CDR3 has 14 residues. V lost 3 bases to trimming and J lost 8 bases; unmatched junction nucleotides: 6. CDR1 and CDR2 from the germline V gene are KGHDR and SFDVKD. CDR3 in amino acids: CATSDPGQGSGYTF. In DNA, the CDR3 is TGTGCCACCAGTGATCCAGGACAGGGGAGCGGCTACACCTTC.